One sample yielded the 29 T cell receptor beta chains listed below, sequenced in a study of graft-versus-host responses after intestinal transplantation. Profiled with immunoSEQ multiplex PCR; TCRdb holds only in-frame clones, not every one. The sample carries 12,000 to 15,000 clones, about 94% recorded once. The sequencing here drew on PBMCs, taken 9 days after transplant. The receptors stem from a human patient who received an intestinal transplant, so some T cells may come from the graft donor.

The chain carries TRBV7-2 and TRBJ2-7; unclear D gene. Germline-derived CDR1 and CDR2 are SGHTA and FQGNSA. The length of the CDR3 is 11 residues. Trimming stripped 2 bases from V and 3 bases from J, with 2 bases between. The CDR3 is CASSLSYEQYF. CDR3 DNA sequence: TGTGCCAGCAGCTTAAGCTACGAGCAGTACTTC.

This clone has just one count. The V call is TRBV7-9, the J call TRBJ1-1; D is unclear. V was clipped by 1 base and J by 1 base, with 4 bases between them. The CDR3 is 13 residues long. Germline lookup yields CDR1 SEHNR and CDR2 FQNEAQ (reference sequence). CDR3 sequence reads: CASSLDPNTEAFF. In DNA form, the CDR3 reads TGTGCCAGCAGCTTAGACCCGAACACTGAAGCTTTCTTT.

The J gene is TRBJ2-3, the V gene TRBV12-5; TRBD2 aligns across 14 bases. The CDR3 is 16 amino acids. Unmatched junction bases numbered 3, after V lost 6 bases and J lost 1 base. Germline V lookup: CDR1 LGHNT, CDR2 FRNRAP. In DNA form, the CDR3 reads TGTGCTAGTGGCCGGGGACTAGCGGGAGGCACAGATACGCAGTATTTT. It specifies CASGRGLAGGTDTQYF.

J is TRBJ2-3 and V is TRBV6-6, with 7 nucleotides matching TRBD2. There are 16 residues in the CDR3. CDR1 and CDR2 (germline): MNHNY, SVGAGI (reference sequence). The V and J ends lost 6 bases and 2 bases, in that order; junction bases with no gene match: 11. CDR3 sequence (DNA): TGTGCCAGCAGACCCCCCGGGCTAGCGGTCACAGATACGCAGTATTTT. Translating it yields CASRPPGLAVTDTQYF.

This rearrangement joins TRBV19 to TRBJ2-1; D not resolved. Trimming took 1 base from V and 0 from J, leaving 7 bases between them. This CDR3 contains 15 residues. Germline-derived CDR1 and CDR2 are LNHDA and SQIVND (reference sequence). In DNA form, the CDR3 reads TGTGCCAGTAGTATAGGCACAGACTCCTACAATGAGCAGTTCTTC. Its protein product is CASSIGTDSYNEQFF.

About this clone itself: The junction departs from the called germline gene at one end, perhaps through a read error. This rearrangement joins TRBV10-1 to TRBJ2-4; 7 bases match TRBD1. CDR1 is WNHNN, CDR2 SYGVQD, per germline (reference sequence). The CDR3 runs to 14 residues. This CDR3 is CASSDRTGLSPGHF. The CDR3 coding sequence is TGCGCCAGCAGTGACCGGACAGGATTAAGTCCGGGACACTTC.

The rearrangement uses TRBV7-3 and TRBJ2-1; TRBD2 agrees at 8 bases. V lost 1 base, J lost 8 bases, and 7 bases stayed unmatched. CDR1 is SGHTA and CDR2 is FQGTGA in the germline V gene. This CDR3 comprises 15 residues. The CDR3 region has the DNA TGTGCCAGCAGCTTAATGGCTAGCGGGTTCTATGAGCAGTTCTTC. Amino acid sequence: CASSLMASGFYEQFF.

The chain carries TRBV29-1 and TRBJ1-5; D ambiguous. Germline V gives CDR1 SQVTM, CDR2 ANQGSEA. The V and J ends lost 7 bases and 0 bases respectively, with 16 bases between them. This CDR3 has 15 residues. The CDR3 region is CSGIPLPNSNQPQHF. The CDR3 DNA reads TGCAGCGGGATCCCGCTTCCGAATAGCAATCAGCCCCAGCATTTT.

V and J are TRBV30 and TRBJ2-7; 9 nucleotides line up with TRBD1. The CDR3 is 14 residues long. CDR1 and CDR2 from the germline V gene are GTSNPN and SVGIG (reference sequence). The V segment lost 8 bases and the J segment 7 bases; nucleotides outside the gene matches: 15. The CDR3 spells CALRAGQGFWEQYF. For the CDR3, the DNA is TGTGCCCTTCGTGCGGGACAGGGTTTTTGGGAGCAGTACTTC.

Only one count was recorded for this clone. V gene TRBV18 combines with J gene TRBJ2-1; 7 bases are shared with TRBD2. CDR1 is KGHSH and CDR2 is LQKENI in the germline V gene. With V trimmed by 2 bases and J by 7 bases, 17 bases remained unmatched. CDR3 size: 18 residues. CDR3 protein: CASSPLRSRDGRFNEQFF. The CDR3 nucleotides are TGTGCCAGCTCACCATTAAGGAGTAGGGACGGGAGGTTTAATGAGCAGTTCTTC.

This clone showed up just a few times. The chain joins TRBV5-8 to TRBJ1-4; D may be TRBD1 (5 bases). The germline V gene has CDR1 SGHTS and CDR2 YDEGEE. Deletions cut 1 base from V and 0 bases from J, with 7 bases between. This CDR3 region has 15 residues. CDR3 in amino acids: CASSLWGATNEKLFF. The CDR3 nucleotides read TGTGCCAGCAGCTTGTGGGGCGCAACTAATGAAAAACTGTTTTTT.

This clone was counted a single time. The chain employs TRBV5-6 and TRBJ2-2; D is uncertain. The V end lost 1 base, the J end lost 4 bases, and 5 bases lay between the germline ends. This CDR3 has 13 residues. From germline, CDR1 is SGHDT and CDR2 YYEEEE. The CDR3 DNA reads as TGTGCCAGCAGCTTGCCAGCCACCGGGGAGCTGTTTTTT. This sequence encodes CASSLPATGELFF.

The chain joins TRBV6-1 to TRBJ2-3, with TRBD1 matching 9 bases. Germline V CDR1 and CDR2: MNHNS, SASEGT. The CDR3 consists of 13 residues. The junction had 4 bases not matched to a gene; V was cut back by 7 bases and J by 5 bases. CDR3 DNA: TGTGCCAGCACGGAGACAGGGGGAGATACGCAGTATTTT. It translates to CASTETGGDTQYF.

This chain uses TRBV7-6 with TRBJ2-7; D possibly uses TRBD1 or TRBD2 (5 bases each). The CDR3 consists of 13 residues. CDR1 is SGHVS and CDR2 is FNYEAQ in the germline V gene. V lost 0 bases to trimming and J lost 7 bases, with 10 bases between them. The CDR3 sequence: CASSLAGVGEQYF. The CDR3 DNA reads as TGTGCCAGCAGCTTAGCGGGGGTGGGGGAGCAGTACTTC.

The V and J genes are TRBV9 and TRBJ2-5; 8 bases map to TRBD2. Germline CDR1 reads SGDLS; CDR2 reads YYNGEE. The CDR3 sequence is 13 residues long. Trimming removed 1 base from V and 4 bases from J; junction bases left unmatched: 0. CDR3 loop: CASSVLAGETQYF. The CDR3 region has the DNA TGTGCCAGCAGCGTACTAGCGGGAGAGACCCAGTACTTC.

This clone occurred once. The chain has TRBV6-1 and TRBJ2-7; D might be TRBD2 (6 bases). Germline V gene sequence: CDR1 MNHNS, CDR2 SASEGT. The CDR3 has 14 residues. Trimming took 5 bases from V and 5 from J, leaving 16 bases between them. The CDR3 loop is CASSFTSIAHEQYF. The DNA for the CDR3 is TGTGCCAGCAGTTTTACTAGCATCGCCCACGAGCAGTACTTC.

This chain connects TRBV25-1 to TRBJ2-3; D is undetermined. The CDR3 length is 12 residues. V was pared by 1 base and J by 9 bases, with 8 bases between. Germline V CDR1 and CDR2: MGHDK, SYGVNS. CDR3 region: CASSEWVETQYF. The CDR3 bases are TGTGCCAGCAGTGAATGGGTGGAGACGCAGTATTTT.

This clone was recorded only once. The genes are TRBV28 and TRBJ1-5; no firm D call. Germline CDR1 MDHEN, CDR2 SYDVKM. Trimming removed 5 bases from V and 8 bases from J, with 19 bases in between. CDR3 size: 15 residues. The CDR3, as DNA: TGTGCCAGCAGTCCCCCGGAGGCGGGTGTTGAGCCCCAGCATTTT. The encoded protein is CASSPPEAGVEPQHF.

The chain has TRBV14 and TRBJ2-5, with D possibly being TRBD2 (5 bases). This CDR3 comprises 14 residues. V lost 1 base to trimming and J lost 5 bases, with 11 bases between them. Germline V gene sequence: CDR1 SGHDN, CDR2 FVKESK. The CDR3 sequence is CASSQVGIWETQYF. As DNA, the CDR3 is TGTGCCAGCAGCCAAGTCGGGATATGGGAGACCCAGTACTTC.

DNA for the CDR3: TGTGCCAGTAGTATAGTAGGGGCCGACCCGGCCCAGTACTTC. Translated: CASSIVGADPAQYF. The rearrangement joins TRBV19 to TRBJ2-5; TRBD1 might be the D (5 bases). Germline loops: CDR1 LNHDA, CDR2 SQIVND (reference sequence). V shed 1 base and J shed 9 bases, with 15 bases lying between them. This CDR3 is 14 amino acids long.

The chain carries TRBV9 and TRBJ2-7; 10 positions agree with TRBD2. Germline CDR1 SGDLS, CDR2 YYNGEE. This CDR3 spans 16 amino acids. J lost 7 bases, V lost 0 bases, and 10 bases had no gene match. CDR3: CASSVDGLAGAREQYF. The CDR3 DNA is TGTGCCAGCAGCGTAGACGGGCTAGCGGGAGCACGGGAGCAGTACTTC.

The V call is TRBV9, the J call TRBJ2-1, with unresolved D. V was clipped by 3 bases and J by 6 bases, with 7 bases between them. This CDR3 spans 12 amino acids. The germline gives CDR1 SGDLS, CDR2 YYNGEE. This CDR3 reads CASSGRVNEQFF. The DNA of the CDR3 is TGTGCCAGCAGCGGTAGGGTCAATGAGCAGTTCTTC.

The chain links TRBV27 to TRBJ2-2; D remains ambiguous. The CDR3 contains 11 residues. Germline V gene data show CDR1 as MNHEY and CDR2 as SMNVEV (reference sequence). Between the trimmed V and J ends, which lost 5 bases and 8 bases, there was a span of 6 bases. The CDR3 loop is CASSQLGELFF. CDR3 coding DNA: TGTGCCAGCAGTCAGTTAGGGGAGCTGTTTTTT.

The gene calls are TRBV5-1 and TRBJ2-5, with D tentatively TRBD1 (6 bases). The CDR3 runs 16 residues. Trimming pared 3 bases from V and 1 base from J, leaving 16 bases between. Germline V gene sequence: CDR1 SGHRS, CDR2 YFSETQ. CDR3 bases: TGCGCCAGCAGCTGGGACGACGGGACACCCCAAGAGACCCAGTACTTC. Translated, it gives CASSWDDGTPQETQYF.

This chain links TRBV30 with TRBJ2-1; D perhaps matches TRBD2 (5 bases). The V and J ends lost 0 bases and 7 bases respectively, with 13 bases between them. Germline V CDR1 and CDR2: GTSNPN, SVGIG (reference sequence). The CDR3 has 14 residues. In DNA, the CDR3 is TGTGCCTGGAGTGTACGCGGAGGAGAGAATGAGCAGTTCTTC. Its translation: CAWSVRGGENEQFF.

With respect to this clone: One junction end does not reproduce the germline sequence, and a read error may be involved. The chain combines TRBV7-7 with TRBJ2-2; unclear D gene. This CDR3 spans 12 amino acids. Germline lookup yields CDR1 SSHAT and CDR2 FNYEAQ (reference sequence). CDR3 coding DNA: TGTGCTAGCAGCTCTGGAGCCGGGGAGCTGTTTTTT. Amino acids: CASSSGAGELFF.

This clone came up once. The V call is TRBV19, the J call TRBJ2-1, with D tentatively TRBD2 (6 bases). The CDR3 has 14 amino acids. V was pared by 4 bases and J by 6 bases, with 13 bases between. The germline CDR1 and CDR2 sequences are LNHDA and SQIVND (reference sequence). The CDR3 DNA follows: TGTGCCAGTAGTACCACATCGGGACTCAATGAGCAGTTCTTC. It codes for CASSTTSGLNEQFF.

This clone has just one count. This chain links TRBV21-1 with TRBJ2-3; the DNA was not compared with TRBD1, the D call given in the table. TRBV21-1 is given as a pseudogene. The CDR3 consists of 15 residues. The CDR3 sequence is CASSKVQVKADTQYF. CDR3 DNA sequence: TGTGCCAGCAGCAAAGTGCAGGTAAAGGCAGATACGCAGTATTTT.

The CDR3 is CASSLVDEPSRAEDTQYF. CDR3 nucleotides: TGTGCCAGCAGCTTGGTGGATGAACCGTCCAGGGCCGAAGATACGCAGTATTTT. The chain is built from TRBV5-6 and TRBJ2-3; the D gene is possibly TRBD1 (5 bases). CDR3 length: 18 amino acids. The V end was cut by 0 bases, the J end by 5 bases, with 22 bases between. Germline CDR1 SGHDT, CDR2 YYEEEE.